This TCR beta chain stems from a study of cytomegalovirus exposure and HLA in healthy donors. Across the study: Within an early data release were approximately 85 million unique TCRs drawn from HLA-typed donors.

Findings and caveats of the study: A later look showed TCR association rates differing by HLA locus, highest for DRB1 and lowest for HLA-C. Cytomegalovirus association was assigned to some 160 TCR beta chains.

As for this clone: Its antigen is undetermined.

Primers included in the PCR were 60 Vbeta and 13 Jbeta primers. In the source study's methods: Counted up in a later analysis, unique TCR beta chains came to some 75 million, with around 11 million shared. Produced via immunoSEQ multiplex PCR; TCRdb's table is partial and in-frame only. That table is the source of V, J and clone size, and D and trimming were worked out from the DNA. The sample holds 150,000 to 200,000 clones, more than 65% seen once. The origin of this receptor is a man younger than 35 in good health and CMV-seropositive. The sequenced material came from PBMCs.

CDR3 sequence: CASGTWATGELFF. DNA for the CDR3: TGCGCCAGCGGTACGTGGGCCACCGGGGAGCTGTTTTTT. The chain uses TRBV4-3 and TRBJ2-2; unclear D gene. Germline V gives CDR1 LGHNA, CDR2 YSLEER. Trimming took 8 bases from V and 4 from J, leaving 11 bases between them. The CDR3 has 13 amino acids.